This T cell receptor beta chain was observed in a study of neurological immune-mediated disorders. General study points: The absence of any CDR3 amino acid sequence shared by expanded clones across subjects suggests that repertoires were private in all groups. Whereas HTLV-1-associated myelopathy showed the most TCR clonal expansion, multiple sclerosis showed the least, with levels below those of healthy controls.

Synthesis of cDNA used 5'RACE (with 10-nucleotide random UMIs). Every sequencing run gave over 200 million TCR-beta sequences, taken from 15-18 subjects. TCRdb processed the 5' RACE reads anew with MiXCR; each CDR3 protein has one entry. The data contain 45,000 to 55,000 distinct CDR3 sequences, approximately 10% of them singletons. This clonotype was observed at least ten times. What it binds is not known. The TCR originated in a woman in her thirties or forties with HTLV-1-associated myelopathy (HAM/TSP). Specimen: PBMCs.

Here the CDR3 reads CASSFSGGPHNEQFF. The CDR3 nucleotides read TGCGCCAGCAGCTTCAGCGGGGGGCCCCACAATGAGCAGTTCTTC. The rearrangement links TRBV5-1 to TRBJ2-1, with 9 bases lining up with TRBD2. The CDR3 loop spans 15 amino acids. Germline V gene data show CDR1 as SGHRS and CDR2 as YFSETQ. Unmatched junction bases numbered 5, after V lost 2 bases and J lost 5 bases. Using reference TRBV5-1 and TRBJ2-1 for the parts outside the CDR3, the full variable domain is KAGVTQTPRYLIKTRGQQVTLSCSPISGHRSVSWYQQTPGQGLQFLFEYFSETQRNKGNFPGRFSGRQFSNSRSEMNVSTLELGDSALYLCASSFSGGPHNEQFFGPGTRLTVL.